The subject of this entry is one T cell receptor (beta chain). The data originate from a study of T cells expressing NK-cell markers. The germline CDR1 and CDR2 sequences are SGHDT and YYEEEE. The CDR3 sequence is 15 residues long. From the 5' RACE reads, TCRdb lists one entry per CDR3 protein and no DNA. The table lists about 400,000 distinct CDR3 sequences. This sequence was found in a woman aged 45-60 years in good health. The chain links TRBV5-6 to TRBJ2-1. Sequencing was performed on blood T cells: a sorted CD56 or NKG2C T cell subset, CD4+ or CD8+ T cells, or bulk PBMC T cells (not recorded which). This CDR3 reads CASSTGVSSYNEQFF.